One TCR beta chain is described in this entry. Time point here: peripheral blood 6 weeks after treatment start. Patients' cancers were locally advanced or metastatic urothelial carcinomas. Per patient, between 1 and 8 samples were collected at pretreatment and on-treatment time points. This specimen belongs to a study of PD-L1 blockade in urothelial cancer. Whole-study context: In 2014, patients got going on atezolizumab, taking 1,200 mg intravenously every 3 weeks.

Germline V gene data show CDR1 as LNHDA and CDR2 as SQIVND (reference sequence). The trim removed 3 bases at V and 5 bases at J, leaving 2 bases unmatched. The CDR3 has 14 residues. Measured with immunoSEQ multiplex PCR; TCRdb has only the in-frame clones, and not every one. The sample holds approximately 50,000 clones, roughly 91% seen once. The sample here was PBMCs, taken around atezolizumab (anti-PD-L1) treatment. This receptor was identified in a man aged 55 to 70 with urothelial cancer. The V call is TRBV19, the J call TRBJ2-3, with 10 bases that match TRBD1. The CDR3 here is CASSMGDRGDTQYF. In DNA, the CDR3 is TGTGCCAGTAGTATGGGGGACAGGGGAGATACGCAGTATTTT.